The subject of this entry is one TCR beta chain. Its target is unknown. The data derive from a study of type 1 regulatory T cells. Looked up from germline, CDR1 is MDHEN and CDR2 is SYDVKM. V was pared by 6 bases and J by 6 bases, with 12 bases between. The CDR3 totals 13 residues. TCRdb recomputed calls from the reads with MiXCR, one row per CDR3 protein. The sample has about 42,000 distinct CDR3 sequences, 9% to 15% seen once; the top ten hold over 7.5%. This clonotype was sampled from a human donor in good health. Sequenced material: cultured non-Tr1 T cells, either the whole culture or a sorted T cell fraction (not recorded which). The rearrangement links TRBV28 to TRBJ2-1; no clear D. This CDR3 is CASRAPVLNEQFF. The CDR3 DNA follows: TGTGCCAGCAGGGCGCCAGTACTCAATGAGCAGTTCTTC.